This TCR beta chain stems from a study of T cells after yellow fever vaccination. Study-wide background: It was SMART-Seq v4 Ultra Low Input that prepared the fractions with low cell numbers.

V shed 0 bases and J shed 3 bases, with 4 bases lying between them. The length of the CDR3 is 14 residues. Germline V lookup: CDR1 SGDLS, CDR2 YYNGEE. One entry per CDR3 protein, called by TCRdb with MiXCR from the 5' RACE reads. The top ten hold approximately 24% of the sample, which has over 100,000 distinct CDR3 sequences, 8% to 9.5% seen once. On this clonotype itself: This clone may be a read error of a much larger clone one base away.

Sequenced material: CD8+ T cells sorted from PBMCs, taken 45 days after the yellow fever booster vaccination. This sequence was found in a young man who received the YFV17D yellow fever vaccine. The chain employs TRBV9 and TRBJ2-6; no definite D call. CDR3 amino acids: CASSVGGGANVLTF. The CDR3 DNA sequence: TGTGCCAGCAGCGTAGGGGGTGGGGCCAACGTCCTGACTTTC.